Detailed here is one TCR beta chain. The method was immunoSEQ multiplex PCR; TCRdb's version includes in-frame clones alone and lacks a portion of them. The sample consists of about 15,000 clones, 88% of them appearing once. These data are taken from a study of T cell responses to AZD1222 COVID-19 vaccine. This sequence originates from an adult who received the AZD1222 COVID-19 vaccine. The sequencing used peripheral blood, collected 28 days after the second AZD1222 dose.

The CDR3 DNA follows: TGTGCCAGCAGCGCTAATAGGGGGGCGACTGAAGCTTTCTTT. Translated: CASSANRGATEAFF. V and J are TRBV7-9 and TRBJ1-1, with D maybe TRBD1 (6 bases). V lost 5 bases and J lost 5, with 15 bases in between. From germline, CDR1 is SEHNR and CDR2 FQNEAQ (reference sequence). The CDR3 runs to 14 residues.